The 8 T cell receptor beta chains listed next were all sequenced from one sample in a study of blood T cell repertoires in COVID-19. Produced via immunoSEQ multiplex PCR; TCRdb's table is partial and in-frame only. The sample carries about 42,000 clones, 70% to 85% recorded once. The sample consisted of peripheral blood. These TCRs come from a human donor in a cohort sampled during active COVID-19.

This chain links TRBV7-9 with TRBJ2-3; 9 bases are a match to TRBD1. Germline CDR1 and CDR2: SEHNR and FQNEAQ (reference sequence). The CDR3 contains 15 residues. The J segment lost 5 bases and the V segment lost 5 bases, leaving 8 bases of the junction unmatched. CDR3: CASSPHRGRIDTQYF. For the CDR3, the DNA is TGTGCCAGCAGCCCCCACAGGGGGCGCATAGATACGCAGTATTTT.

The chain couples TRBV28 to TRBJ2-5; 9 positions agree with TRBD1. The germline V gene encodes CDR1 MDHEN and CDR2 SYDVKM. V was clipped by 5 bases and J by 2 bases; unmatched bases: 6. The CDR3 runs 15 residues. The CDR3 region is CASSRGQGQQETQYF. The CDR3 nucleotides read TGTGCCAGCAGTCGAGGACAGGGGCAACAAGAGACCCAGTACTTC.

The CDR3 reads CASSSNRQGNEQFF. The CDR3 nucleotides are TGTGCCAGCAGCTCTAACCGACAGGGCAATGAGCAGTTCTTC. The chain has TRBV11-3 and TRBJ2-1, with TRBD1 matching 7 bases. The J segment lost 6 bases and the V segment lost 4 bases, leaving 6 bases of the junction unmatched. CDR3 length: 14 residues. Germline CDR1 SGHNT, CDR2 YENEEA.

In its sample, this clone was seen once. The chain has TRBV7-9 and TRBJ1-6, with D unclear. The V gene lost 1 base and the J gene lost 4 bases, with 5 bases spanning the gap. This CDR3 region has 14 residues. Germline CDR1 reads SEHNR; CDR2 reads FQNEAQ (reference sequence). The CDR3, as DNA: TGTGCCAGCAGCTTAGAACAGTATAATTCACCCCTCCACTTT. Translating gives CASSLEQYNSPLHF.

The J gene is TRBJ1-1, the V gene TRBV29-1; TRBD1 might be the D (5 bases). Germline V gene data show CDR1 as SQVTM and CDR2 as ANQGSEA. The CDR3 runs to 12 residues. The ends were cut back, 7 bases at V and 1 base at J, with 10 bases in the middle. The CDR3 region is CSGIRGNTEAFF. The CDR3 DNA sequence: TGCAGCGGAATAAGGGGGAACACTGAAGCTTTCTTT.

The rearrangement joins TRBV7-8 to TRBJ1-5; 11 positions match TRBD1. The CDR3 totals 15 residues. The V gene's germline CDR1 is SGHVS and CDR2 FQNEAQ. Trimming removed 2 bases from V and 11 bases from J; junction bases left unmatched: 8. DNA of the CDR3: TGTGCCAGCAGCTTATTAGGGACAGGGGGATTTTCCCAGCATTTT. Translated, it gives CASSLLGTGGFSQHF.

The chain employs TRBV6-4 and TRBJ1-1; the match to TRBD1 covers 7 bases. The V segment lost 8 bases and the J segment 7 bases; nucleotides outside the gene matches: 13. This CDR3 spans 14 amino acids. Germline CDR1 is MRHNA and CDR2 is SNTAGT. CDR3 amino acids: CASRAPGQRGEAFF. CDR3 sequence (DNA): TGTGCCAGCCGGGCTCCGGGACAGAGGGGTGAAGCTTTCTTT.

V and J are TRBV6-5 and TRBJ1-2; the D is unclear. Trimming pared 2 bases from V and 3 bases from J, leaving 7 bases between. CDR3 length: 13 amino acids. Germline CDR1 and CDR2: MNHEY and SVGAGI. The CDR3 here is CASSYARHYGYTF. CDR3 sequence (DNA): TGTGCCAGCAGTTACGCCAGGCACTATGGCTACACCTTC.